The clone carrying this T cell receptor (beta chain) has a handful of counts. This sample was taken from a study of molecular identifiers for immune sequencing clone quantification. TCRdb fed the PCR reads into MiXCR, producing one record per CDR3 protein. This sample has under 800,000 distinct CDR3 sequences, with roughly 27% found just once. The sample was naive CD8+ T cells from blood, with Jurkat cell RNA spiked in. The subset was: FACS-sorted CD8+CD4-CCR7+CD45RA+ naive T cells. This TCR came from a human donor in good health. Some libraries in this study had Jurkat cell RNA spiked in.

DNA for the CDR3: TGTGCCAGCAGCTCCCTTGTGGACAGGGGTTCGTACCAAGAGACCCAGTACTTC. This gives the protein CASSSLVDRGSYQETQYF. V is TRBV5-6 and J is TRBJ2-5; 9 bases agree with TRBD1. Germline V gives CDR1 SGHDT, CDR2 YYEEEE. Trimming removed 3 bases from V and 0 bases from J; junction bases left unmatched: 12. The CDR3 has 18 amino acids.